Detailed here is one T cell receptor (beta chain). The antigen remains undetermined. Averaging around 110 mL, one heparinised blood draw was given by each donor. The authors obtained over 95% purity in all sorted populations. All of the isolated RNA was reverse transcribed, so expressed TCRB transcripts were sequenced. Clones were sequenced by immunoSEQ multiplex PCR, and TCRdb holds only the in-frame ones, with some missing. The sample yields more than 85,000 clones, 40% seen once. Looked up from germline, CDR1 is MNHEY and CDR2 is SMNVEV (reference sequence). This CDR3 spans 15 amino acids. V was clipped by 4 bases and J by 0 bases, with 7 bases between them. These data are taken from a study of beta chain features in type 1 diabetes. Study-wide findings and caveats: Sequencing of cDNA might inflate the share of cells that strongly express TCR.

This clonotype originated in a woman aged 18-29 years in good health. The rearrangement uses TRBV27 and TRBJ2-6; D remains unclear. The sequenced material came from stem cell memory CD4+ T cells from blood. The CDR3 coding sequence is TGTGCCAGCAGTTCTTACAGCTCTGGGGCCAACGTCCTGACTTTC. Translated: CASSSYSSGANVLTF.